The 17 T cell receptor beta chains presented below share a single source sample, sequenced in a study of neurological immune-mediated disorders. TCRdb passed the 5' RACE reads through MiXCR, listing each CDR3 protein once. The table lists roughly 43,000 distinct CDR3 sequences, around 2% of them singletons. Sequenced input: PBMCs. Source of these receptors: a woman in her thirties or forties with multiple sclerosis.

In its sample, this clonotype was seen many times. This chain joins TRBV10-3 and TRBJ1-5; no clear D gene. The CDR3 length is 16 residues. V lost 3 bases to trimming and J lost 4 bases, with 16 bases between them. CDR1 ENHRY and CDR2 SYGVKD come from the germline V gene. As DNA, the CDR3 is TGTGCCATCAGTGATGTCGACCGCCTGCTAAATCAGCCCCAGCATTTT. Its protein product is CAISDVDRLLNQPQHF.

This clonotype was recorded many times. The rearrangement uses TRBV20-1 and TRBJ1-2; the match to TRBD1 covers 12 bases. Germline V gene data show CDR1 as DFQATT and CDR2 as SNEGSKA (reference sequence). This CDR3 comprises 14 residues. J lost 6 bases, V lost 5 bases, and 7 bases had no gene match. The CDR3 DNA is TGCAGTGCTTATTCCGGGACAGGGGGCAATGGCTACACCTTC. Translating it yields CSAYSGTGGNGYTF.

This clonotype was picked up many times. The chain links TRBV20-1 to TRBJ2-4; 8 bases are shared with TRBD2. J was trimmed by 8 bases and V by 8 bases; bases with no gene match: 5. The germline gives CDR1 DFQATT, CDR2 SNEGSKA (reference sequence). The CDR3 extends over 11 amino acids. CDR3 sequence (DNA): TGCAGTATAGCGGGGTCGGACATTCAGTACTTC. It encodes CSIAGSDIQYF.

This clonotype was observed a handful of times. The J gene is TRBJ2-3, the V gene TRBV10-2; the D gene is possibly TRBD1 (6 bases). V was cut by 0 bases and J by 2 bases, with 21 bases left in between. The CDR3 has 19 amino acids. Germline assignment: CDR1 WSHSY and CDR2 SAAADI. CDR3 sequence: CASSESTLGWQGTTDTQYF. The CDR3 DNA reads as TGCGCCAGCAGTGAGTCGACTCTTGGGTGGCAGGGGACCACAGATACGCAGTATTTT.

This clonotype was detected ten times or more. The V and J genes are TRBV7-2 and TRBJ2-1; 7 nucleotides line up with TRBD1. Germline assignment: CDR1 SGHTA and CDR2 FQGNSA. With V trimmed by 3 bases and J by 6 bases, 8 bases remained unmatched. This CDR3 is 15 amino acids long. The CDR3 DNA follows: TGTGCCAGCAGCTTGGTAGACAGGGTACCCAATGAGCAGTTCTTC. The encoded protein is CASSLVDRVPNEQFF.

This clonotype was seen ten or more times. The chain is built from TRBV6-5 and TRBJ2-2, with a weak D call TRBD2 (5 bases). The CDR3 loop spans 16 amino acids. V was clipped by 3 bases and J by 1 base, with 12 bases between them. CDR1 MNHEY and CDR2 SVGAGI come from the germline V gene. The CDR3 loop reads CASSYFGVRNTGELFF. CDR3 in DNA: TGTGCCAGCAGTTATTTCGGGGTTCGGAACACCGGGGAGCTGTTTTTT.

This clonotype was recorded many times. This sequence joins TRBV5-1 and TRBJ2-5; the match to TRBD1 covers 7 bases. The germline CDR1 and CDR2 sequences are SGHRS and YFSETQ. The V and J ends lost 4 bases and 3 bases, in that order; junction bases with no gene match: 9. The CDR3 covers 15 residues. The CDR3 loop is CASSLRTGLEETQYF. CDR3 nucleotide sequence: TGCGCCAGCAGCCTACGGACAGGCCTAGAAGAGACCCAGTACTTC.

This clonotype was detected many times. This sequence joins TRBV20-1 and TRBJ2-6, with D unclear. The CDR3 has 13 amino acids. V gave up 6 bases and J gave up 1 base, with 7 bases separating them. CDR1 and CDR2 from the germline V gene are DFQATT and SNEGSKA (reference sequence). The CDR3 bases are TGCAGTGCAGGGATTTCTGGGGCCAACGTCCTGACTTTC. The encoded protein is CSAGISGANVLTF.

This clonotype was seen ten or more times. The rearrangement links TRBV20-1 to TRBJ2-6, with D maybe TRBD1 (5 bases). The V gene's germline CDR1 is DFQATT and CDR2 SNEGSKA (reference sequence). CDR3 size: 15 residues. V dropped 0 bases and J dropped 0 bases, with 6 bases sitting between them. CDR3 coding DNA: TGCAGTGCTAGAGATCAGGGCTCTGGGGCCAACGTCCTGACTTTC. Protein product: CSARDQGSGANVLTF.

In its sample, this clonotype was seen many times. V gene TRBV10-2 combines with J gene TRBJ2-2; the D call may be TRBD1 or TRBD2 (8 bases each). The ends were cut back, 5 bases at V and 6 bases at J, with 16 bases in the middle. Germline V gene data show CDR1 as WSHSY and CDR2 as SAAADI. This CDR3 contains 15 residues. The CDR3 DNA follows: TGCGCCAGCAGTTCGAGCGGGGGACAGGCCGGGGAGCTGTTTTTT. The encoded protein is CASSSSGGQAGELFF.

This clonotype has a count of ten or more. The chain is built from TRBV9 and TRBJ2-1, with D tentatively TRBD2 (6 bases). Per germline, CDR1 SGDLS and CDR2 YYNGEE. The CDR3 is 16 amino acids. V dropped 4 bases and J dropped 3 bases, with 17 bases sitting between them. The CDR3 sequence is CASSQGAGQYYNEQFF. CDR3 nucleotide sequence: TGTGCCAGCAGCCAAGGAGCGGGTCAATACTACAATGAGCAGTTCTTC.

This clonotype was counted many times. This chain links TRBV29-1 with TRBJ2-5; the match to TRBD1 covers 7 bases. Looked up from germline, CDR1 is SQVTM and CDR2 is ANQGSEA. V lost 4 bases, J lost 4 bases, and 9 bases stayed unmatched. The CDR3 consists of 14 residues. The CDR3 nucleotides read TGCAGCGTTGCCCTGGGACAGCGAGGAGAGACCCAGTACTTC. Translation gives CSVALGQRGETQYF.

The table lists this clonotype with many counts. This rearrangement joins TRBV7-8 to TRBJ2-7; D may be TRBD1 (6 bases). V dropped 2 bases and J dropped 5 bases, with 13 bases sitting between them. Germline assignment: CDR1 SGHVS and CDR2 FQNEAQ. This CDR3 contains 14 residues. The CDR3 is CASSLWSGANEQYF. The CDR3 region has the DNA TGTGCCAGCAGCTTATGGTCAGGGGCCAACGAGCAGTACTTC. The full variable domain, in which reference TRBV7-8 and TRBJ2-7 provide the parts outside the CDR3, is GAGVSQSPRYKVAKRGQDVALRCDPISGHVSLFWYQQALGQGPEFLTYFQNEAQLDKSGLPSDRFFAERPEGSVSTLKIQRTQQEDSAVYLCASSLWSGANEQYFGPGTRLTVT.

This clonotype was counted many times. V and J are TRBV5-1 and TRBJ2-1; 8 bases agree with TRBD1. Germline V lookup: CDR1 SGHRS, CDR2 YFSETQ. The CDR3 totals 17 residues. The J segment lost 1 base and the V segment lost 4 bases, leaving 10 bases of the junction unmatched. The CDR3: CASSVDRGSSSYNEQFF. The CDR3 coding sequence is TGCGCCAGCAGCGTCGACAGGGGTAGTAGTTCCTACAATGAGCAGTTCTTC.

The chain employs TRBV27 and TRBJ2-5; TRBD1 matches 7 bases. Germline CDR1 and CDR2: MNHEY and SMNVEV (reference sequence). The junction had 12 bases not matched to a gene; V was cut back by 6 bases and J by 5 bases. The CDR3 has 15 amino acids. CDR3 in amino acids: CASRRQGGLRETQYF. Here the CDR3 DNA reads TGTGCCAGCAGAAGACAGGGCGGATTACGGGAGACCCAGTACTTC.

This clonotype was detected many times. V is TRBV20-1 and J is TRBJ1-5, with D perhaps TRBD1 (5 bases). Germline V gives CDR1 DFQATT, CDR2 SNEGSKA (reference sequence). This CDR3 spans 13 amino acids. The V and J ends lost 7 bases and 5 bases respectively, with 15 bases between them. The CDR3 DNA reads TGCAGTGTTGCAGACAGCTCCCATCAGCCCCAGCATTTT. Its translation is CSVADSSHQPQHF.

This clonotype has at least ten counts. The chain joins TRBV5-1 to TRBJ2-7; 10 bases are shared with TRBD2. V trimming: 5 bases; J trimming: 0 bases; junction bases outside the gene matches: 11. This CDR3 is 17 amino acids long. Germline values: CDR1 SGHRS, CDR2 YFSETQ. For the CDR3, the DNA is TGCGCCAGCAGTCAACCCGGACTAGCGGCATACTCCTACGAGCAGTACTTC. This gives the protein CASSQPGLAAYSYEQYF.